The present T cell receptor beta chain was sequenced within a study of blood T cell repertoires in COVID-19. Study overall: Sites in the United States, Italy and Spain provided acute and convalescent COVID-19 samples.

The CDR3 is 12 residues long. V lost 4 bases and J lost 11, with 17 bases in between. Per germline, CDR1 GTSNPN and CDR2 SVGIG (reference sequence). Source study methods: Researchers report that nucleated cell counts were estimated from reference gene primer amplification. Assay: immunoSEQ multiplex PCR; the TCRdb copy retains only in-frame clones and omits some. V and J calls and clone size are those listed in that table; D and trimming were worked out from the DNA. The sample holds 55,000 to 75,000 clones, approximately 82% seen once. The sequence derives from a man older than 75 with active COVID-19. The chain couples TRBV30 to TRBJ1-1; D call uncertain. Sequenced material: peripheral blood. CDR3 sequence: CAWTGGGPTAFF. CDR3 DNA: TGTGCCTGGACCGGCGGAGGGCCAACGGCTTTCTTT.